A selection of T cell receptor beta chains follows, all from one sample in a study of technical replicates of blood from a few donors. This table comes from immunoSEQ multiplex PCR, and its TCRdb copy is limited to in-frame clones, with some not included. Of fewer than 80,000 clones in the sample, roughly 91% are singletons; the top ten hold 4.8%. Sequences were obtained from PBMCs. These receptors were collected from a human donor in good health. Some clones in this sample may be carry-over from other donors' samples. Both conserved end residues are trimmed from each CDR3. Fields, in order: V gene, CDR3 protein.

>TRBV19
ASRIGGTYNEQF
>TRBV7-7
ASSLDRSDTQY
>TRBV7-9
ASSRRDSPYEQY
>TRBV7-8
ASSPRQGANSNQPQH
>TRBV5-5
ASSKGDRENSPLH
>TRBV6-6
ASSYSGGQSEKLF
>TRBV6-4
ASSDSFGTGNPDTQY
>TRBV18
ASSPADSSTDTQY
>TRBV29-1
SVPHLGSGTEGAGGWNEQY
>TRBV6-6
ASSRQVVSNQPQH
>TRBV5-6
ASSNGQLATNEKLF
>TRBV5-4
AIRRDNEKLF
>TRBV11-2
ASSLGAGQMNTEAF
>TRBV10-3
AISESTEGSEAF
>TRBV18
ASSPGTGREKLF
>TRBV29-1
SVDSNTEAF
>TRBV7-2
ASSPGGASAETQY
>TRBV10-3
ATRPDRGRTEAF
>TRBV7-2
ASSRVSTGELF
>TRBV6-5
ASALWEGSSYEQY
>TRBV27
ASSLKQGSLTWDTGELF
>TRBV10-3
AIRQTGDDTEAF
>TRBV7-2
ASSLDRASYEQY
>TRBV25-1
ASSEYEGYNSPLH
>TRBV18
ASSRTTMGSYEQY
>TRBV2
ASSEMGGNYEQY
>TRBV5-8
ASSYRDFENTIY
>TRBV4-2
ASSPGPRGDTQY
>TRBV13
ASSLRTGRRDSEQY
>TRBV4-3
ASSQFRDSSYEQY
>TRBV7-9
ASSPRQSEAF
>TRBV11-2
ASSILGTSHNEQF
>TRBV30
AWSAGSLSGYT
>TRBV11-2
ASSSLAGGHEQY
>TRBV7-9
ASSPPASSYNSPLH
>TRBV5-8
ASSLAGRNTEAF
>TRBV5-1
ASSGGQRNTEAF
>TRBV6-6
ASSSWSDTQY
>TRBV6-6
ASTPTGGLGGELF
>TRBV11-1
ASSRGQALQETQY
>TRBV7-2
ASSLGQEPYEQY
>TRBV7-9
ASSLYAGGRQETQY
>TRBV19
ASSLYVGGTGELF
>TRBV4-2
ASSRTHTGTSGRVSYEQY
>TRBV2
ASRDSPNEKLF
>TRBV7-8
ASRRTLNYEQY
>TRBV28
ASSNRFAQH
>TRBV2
ASGQGYNEQF
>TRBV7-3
ASSLVASGEDEQF
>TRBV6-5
ASRRTARGEAF
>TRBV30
ACGYNEQF